This record covers a single T cell receptor beta chain. What it binds is not known. The CDR3 is made up of 13 amino acids. From germline, CDR1 is GTSNPN and CDR2 SVGIG (reference sequence). Trimming left V 0 bases short and J 4 bases short, with 9 bases between. The sample originates from a study of graft-versus-host responses after intestinal transplantation. General study findings and limits: Recipient marrow harbored GvH clones, some of which surfaced first in ileum or blood.

Sequencing was performed with immunoSEQ multiplex PCR; in TCRdb, only in-frame clones are kept and a portion is missing. The data show about 120,000 clones, 85% to 95% seen once. This chain joins TRBV30 and TRBJ1-1, with TRBD1 as a possible D gene (6 bases). Source: unstimulated CD8+ T cells sorted from spleen or lymph node cells, taken before transplant. The clonotype was recovered from a human donor who was the organ donor for an intestinal transplant. CDR3: CAWSVRGGTEAFF. CDR3 sequence (DNA): TGTGCCTGGAGTGTACGAGGGGGCACTGAAGCTTTCTTT.